This TCR beta chain emerged from a study of blood T cell repertoires in COVID-19. Study details: The United States, Italy and Spain were the sources of the acute and convalescent COVID-19 samples. The cDNA or gDNA used as material had been derived from T cells, B-cell-depleted T cells, or PBMCs.

Germline values: CDR1 LGHNA, CDR2 YSLEER. Trimming shortened V by 4 bases and J by 4 bases, and 17 bases separated the two germline ends. The CDR3 has 15 residues. How the authors handled the data: Using reference gene primer amplification, nucleated cell counts were estimated. Sequenced by immunoSEQ multiplex PCR; TCRdb stores in-frame clones only, minus some. Clone size and the V and J calls come from that table; the DNA yielded D and trimming. The sample lists over 85,000 clones; just over 75% were seen once. The sequenced sample was peripheral blood. The source of this sequence is an elderly woman with acute or convalescent COVID-19. The chain recombines TRBV4-3 with TRBJ2-7, with D tentatively TRBD2 (5 bases). The CDR3 sequence is CASSPDSEPPYEQYF. The CDR3 DNA follows: TGCGCCAGCAGCCCCGATAGCGAACCGCCTTACGAGCAGTACTTC.